The 5 T cell receptor beta chains listed next were all sequenced from one sample in a study of CD8+ T cells in alopecia areata. Reverse transcribed after extraction, RNA yielded cDNA as the sequencing template. This table comes from immunoSEQ multiplex PCR, and its TCRdb copy is limited to in-frame clones, with some not included. The sample includes 200,000 or so clones, 55% to 70% of them seen just once. Treatment denoted: oral pan-JAK inhibitor, 5-10 mg twice daily. Sequenced here: CD4+ T cells sorted from blood, sampled at week 24, from a patient treated with tofacitinib. The receptors originated from a human donor with alopecia areata.

This chain uses TRBV4-2 with TRBJ1-2; the D gene is possibly TRBD1 (6 bases). The CDR3 runs 16 residues. Trimming took 3 bases from V and 4 from J, leaving 18 bases between them. Germline V gene sequence: CDR1 LGHNA, CDR2 YNFKEQ. Written as DNA, the CDR3 is TGTGCCAGCAGCCAGGAATTACAGGGCTCTCTCTATGGCTACACCTTC. Translation gives CASSQELQGSLYGYTF.

The sample holds one count of this clone. The rearrangement uses TRBV9 and TRBJ2-2; D call uncertain. The CDR3 has 14 amino acids. Germline CDR1 is SGDLS and CDR2 is YYNGEE. Deletions cut 0 bases from V and 7 bases from J, with 10 bases between. The CDR3 DNA reads as TGTGCCAGCAGCGTAGTCGGTGCTGACGGGGAGCTGTTTTTT. This gives the protein CASSVVGADGELFF.

The chain recombines TRBV7-8 with TRBJ2-5, with a weak D call TRBD2 (5 bases). The CDR3 covers 16 residues. The V end lost 4 bases, the J end lost 5 bases, and 20 bases lay between the germline ends. The V gene's germline CDR1 is SGHVS and CDR2 FQNEAQ. The CDR3 loop reads CASSSYRLALMETQYF. CDR3 DNA: TGTGCCAGCAGCTCCTACCGGCTAGCCCTTATGGAGACCCAGTACTTC. Supplemented by reference TRBV7-8 and TRBJ2-5, the full variable domain reads GAGVSQSPRYKVAKRGQDVALRCDPISGHVSLFWYQQALGQGPEFLTYFQNEAQLDKSGLPSDRFFAERPEGSVSTLKIQRTQQEDSAVYLCASSSYRLALMETQYFGPGTRLLVL.

The rearrangement uses TRBV28 and TRBJ2-3, with TRBD2 matching over 11 bases. V was clipped by 6 bases and J by 4 bases; unmatched bases: 6. Germline loops: CDR1 MDHEN, CDR2 SYDVKM. The CDR3 covers 15 residues. The CDR3 here is CASRSTSGSADTQYF. CDR3 nucleotide sequence: TGTGCCAGCAGGTCTACTAGCGGGAGCGCAGATACGCAGTATTTT.

This clone was recorded a few times. This chain joins TRBV29-1 and TRBJ1-1; D call uncertain. Trimming took off 4 bases at V and 1 base at J, with 10 bases between the two ends. This CDR3 is built from 13 residues. The germline V gene encodes CDR1 SQVTM and CDR2 ANQGSEA. CDR3 sequence reads: CSVASDQNTEAFF. The CDR3 DNA reads TGCAGCGTTGCTTCAGACCAGAACACTGAAGCTTTCTTT.